The next 18 T cell receptor beta chains were all read from a single sample in a study of graft-versus-host responses after intestinal transplantation. Method: immunoSEQ multiplex PCR; TCRdb's copy keeps in-frame clones and lacks some. Among fewer than 80,000 clones listed, more than 85% were seen once. For these TCRs, the target antigens are not known. Sequencing used unstimulated CD8+ T cells sorted from spleen or lymph node cells, obtained before transplant. The receptors were sampled from a human donor who was the organ donor for an intestinal transplant.

The chain uses TRBV7-8 and TRBJ1-5; 9 bases are shared with TRBD1. Germline V gives CDR1 SGHVS, CDR2 FQNEAQ. The CDR3 runs 15 residues. V lost 4 bases, J lost 6 bases, and 7 bases stayed unmatched. CDR3 nucleotides: TGTGCCAGCAGCTCACAGGGGGCGAGGTCTCAGCCCCAGCATTTT. Residues: CASSSQGARSQPQHF.

The chain is built from TRBV5-1 and TRBJ1-5; D is uncertain. This CDR3 has 14 amino acids. Germline CDR1 and CDR2: SGHRS and YFSETQ. With 7 bases removed from V and 0 bases from J, the gap between germline ends came to 11 bases. CDR3 nucleotide sequence: TGCGCCAGCGCTCCGGGGTATAGCAATCAGCCCCAGCATTTT. This sequence encodes CASAPGYSNQPQHF.

The J gene is TRBJ2-3, the V gene TRBV7-3, with 10 bases lining up with TRBD2. Germline V lookup: CDR1 SGHTA, CDR2 FQGTGA. This CDR3 comprises 15 residues. V dropped 5 bases and J dropped 2; count of bases not matched to a gene: 4. The CDR3 region has the DNA TGTGCCAGCAGCACGGGACTAGCGACCACAGATACGCAGTATTTT. Encoded protein: CASSTGLATTDTQYF.

V gene TRBV27 combines with J gene TRBJ2-7; TRBD2 matches at 10 bases. With 4 bases clipped from V and 0 bases from J, the junction kept 3 bases outside the gene matches. Germline V gene data show CDR1 as MNHEY and CDR2 as SMNVEV (reference sequence). There are 15 residues in the CDR3. The CDR3: CASSSPSGSSYEQYF. CDR3 bases: TGTGCCAGCAGTTCCCCTAGCGGGAGCTCCTACGAGCAGTACTTC.

This clone was observed a handful of times. The chain links TRBV6-5 to TRBJ2-7; 7 nucleotides agree with TRBD1. CDR3 length: 13 residues. Germline loops: CDR1 MNHEY, CDR2 SVGAGI. V lost 4 bases, J lost 5 bases, and 5 bases stayed unmatched. CDR3 coding DNA: TGTGCCAGCAGTTTACAGACAGGGAACGAGCAGTACTTC. It encodes CASSLQTGNEQYF.

V and J are TRBV5-1 and TRBJ1-2, with a weak D call TRBD1 (5 bases). The CDR3 length is 14 residues. V was trimmed by 0 bases and J by 5 bases, leaving 11 bases between them. Per the germline V gene, CDR1 is SGHRS and CDR2 is YFSETQ. CDR3 DNA sequence: TGCGCCAGCAGCTTGGAAGGGGCACGGTATGGCTACACCTTC. This translates into CASSLEGARYGYTF.

The chain joins TRBV6-1 to TRBJ1-2; D perhaps matches TRBD1 (5 bases). Germline V gene lookup returns CDR1 MNHNS and CDR2 SASEGT. Trimming cost V 0 bases and J 3 bases, with 14 bases left between them. CDR3 length: 16 residues. CDR3 region: CASSEARTRQYYGYTF. In DNA form, the CDR3 reads TGTGCCAGCAGTGAAGCTAGGACAAGACAATACTATGGCTACACCTTC.

The chain uses TRBV6-6 and TRBJ1-2; perhaps TRBD1 as D (5 bases). The germline CDR1 and CDR2 sequences are MNHNY and SVGAGI (reference sequence). The CDR3 is made up of 16 amino acids. V gave up 6 bases and J gave up 5 bases, with 22 bases separating them. In nucleotides, the CDR3 is TGTGCCAGCAGCCCAGCCGGGTGGGACTCGGCGTATGGCTACACCTTC. Protein product: CASSPAGWDSAYGYTF.

CDR3 residues: CASSGTANTGELFF. Here the CDR3 DNA reads TGTGCCAGCTCCGGGACAGCGAACACCGGGGAGCTGTTTTTT. This chain connects TRBV13 to TRBJ2-2; the match to TRBD1 covers 7 bases. The ends lost 8 bases at V and 0 bases at J; junction bases unmatched: 3. The germline CDR1 and CDR2 sequences are PRHDT and FYEKMQ (reference sequence). The CDR3 is 14 amino acids.

CDR3 sequence reads: CASSLTPLGGPQYEQYF. The CDR3 DNA reads as TGTGCCAGCAGCTTGACCCCCCTGGGGGGGCCCCAATACGAGCAGTACTTC. The J gene is TRBJ2-7, the V gene TRBV11-2, with D possibly matching TRBD2 (7 bases). The germline gives CDR1 SGHAT, CDR2 FQNNGV. Deletions cut 3 bases from V and 4 bases from J, with 22 bases between. The CDR3 has 17 amino acids.

The chain has TRBV30 and TRBJ1-2, with D possibly being TRBD1 (5 bases). The germline CDR1 and CDR2 sequences are GTSNPN and SVGIG (reference sequence). The CDR3 totals 14 residues. With 1 base removed from V and 7 bases from J, the gap between germline ends came to 16 bases. CDR3 amino acids: CAWSAGQEAAGYTF. In DNA form, the CDR3 reads TGTGCCTGGAGTGCCGGACAAGAGGCCGCTGGCTACACCTTC.

The genes are TRBV9 and TRBJ2-7; TRBD2 agrees at 8 bases. Trimming removed 2 bases from V and 3 bases from J; junction bases left unmatched: 7. Germline CDR1 is SGDLS and CDR2 is YYNGEE. The CDR3 is 15 residues long. CDR3 sequence reads: CASSVTSALIYEQYF. The CDR3 DNA is TGTGCCAGCAGCGTGACTAGCGCTTTAATCTACGAGCAGTACTTC.

The chain couples TRBV15 to TRBJ1-4; D might be TRBD1 (6 bases). CDR3 length equals 16 residues. Germline assignment: CDR1 LNHNV and CDR2 YYDKDF (reference sequence). V lost 1 base and J 4 bases, leaving 13 bases between the germline ends. The CDR3 DNA reads TGTGCCACCAGCAGAGGCAGGGGAACCGGTAATGAAAAACTGTTTTTT. This translates into CATSRGRGTGNEKLFF.

V usage is TRBV11-2 and J usage is TRBJ2-1; TRBD2 agrees at 7 bases. The CDR3 spans 15 residues. V lost 4 bases and J lost 2; bases outside the gene matches: 5. Germline V gene sequence: CDR1 SGHAT, CDR2 FQNNGV. The CDR3 sequence: CASSSPRGAYNEQFF. The CDR3 DNA is TGTGCCAGCAGCTCCCCCCGGGGGGCCTACAATGAGCAGTTCTTC.

V usage is TRBV7-9 and J usage is TRBJ1-1, with a weak D call TRBD1 (5 bases). V was shortened by 1 base and J by 9 bases, with 9 bases between the two germline ends. Germline CDR1 SEHNR, CDR2 FQNEAQ (reference sequence). This CDR3 is 12 amino acids long. This chain's CDR3 is CASSLGDSQAFF. For the CDR3, the DNA is TGTGCCAGCAGCTTAGGTGACAGCCAAGCTTTCTTT.

The chain links TRBV7-2 to TRBJ2-7; tentative D call: TRBD1 (6 bases). Germline assignment: CDR1 SGHTA and CDR2 FQGNSA. Deletions cut 5 bases from V and 3 bases from J, with 20 bases between. The CDR3 has 16 residues. This CDR3 reads CASSTVVWTEVYEQYF. The CDR3 DNA follows: TGTGCCAGCAGCACCGTGGTGTGGACAGAAGTCTACGAGCAGTACTTC.

The CDR3 coding sequence is TGTGCCAGCAGCCCTCCGGGACAGGCCTATCAGCCCCAGCATTTT. It encodes CASSPPGQAYQPQHF. The chain carries TRBV28 and TRBJ1-5, with TRBD1 matching 8 bases. The CDR3 runs to 15 residues. J lost 5 bases, V lost 6 bases, and 9 bases had no gene match. Germline assignment: CDR1 MDHEN and CDR2 SYDVKM.

The chain carries TRBV5-4 and TRBJ1-2; D call uncertain. Germline loops: CDR1 SGHNT, CDR2 YYREEE (reference sequence). This CDR3 is 13 amino acids long. The V end was cut by 0 bases, the J end by 4 bases, with 7 bases between. The CDR3 nucleotides read TGTGCCAGCAGCTTGGCCACGGGCTATGGCTACACCTTC. Translation gives CASSLATGYGYTF.